This passage covers 17 T cell receptor beta chains from one sample sequenced in a study of blood T cell repertoires in COVID-19. Libraries were prepared by immunoSEQ multiplex PCR; TCRdb keeps only in-frame clonotypes and omits some of them. Altogether some 66,000 clones are present, 90% to 95% being singletons, with the ten largest covering 5.5% to 8%. Sequenced: peripheral blood. Receptor source: a human donor in a cohort sampled during active COVID-19.

The count of this clone is one. The chain is built from TRBV2 and TRBJ2-1; 10 bases map to TRBD2. V lost 6 bases, J lost 8 bases, and 16 bases stayed unmatched. CDR1 and CDR2 (germline): SNHLY, FYNNEI. The CDR3 covers 17 residues. CDR3 in amino acids: CASRGVPSSGGGDEQFF. The CDR3 DNA reads as TGTGCCAGCAGAGGAGTCCCTTCCAGCGGGGGGGGCGATGAGCAGTTCTTC.

The J gene is TRBJ1-1, the V gene TRBV7-9; perhaps TRBD1 as D (5 bases). V was clipped by 2 bases and J by 0 bases, with 10 bases between them. The CDR3 consists of 15 residues. CDR1 is SEHNR and CDR2 is FQNEAQ in the germline V gene (reference sequence). The CDR3 nucleotides read TGTGCCAGCAGCTTACTGGGGCAGATGAACACTGAAGCTTTCTTT. Its translation is CASSLLGQMNTEAFF.

The CDR3 sequence is CASTKAQMGSISNQPQHF. The CDR3 DNA is TGTGCCAGTACCAAAGCCCAGATGGGGAGCATTAGCAATCAGCCCCAGCATTTT. The chain is built from TRBV19 and TRBJ1-5; D ambiguous. The CDR3 consists of 18 residues. Trimming pared 7 bases from V and 0 bases from J, leaving 22 bases between. Germline V gives CDR1 LNHDA, CDR2 SQIVND (reference sequence).

The chain employs TRBV5-1 and TRBJ1-5; D ambiguous. CDR1 and CDR2 from the germline V gene are SGHRS and YFSETQ. This CDR3 is 14 amino acids long. The V and J ends lost 2 bases and 4 bases respectively, with 10 bases between them. The CDR3 region has the DNA TGCGCCAGCAGCTTAGAACCCAGTAATCAGCCCCAGCATTTT. This encodes CASSLEPSNQPQHF. Combining the CDR3 with reference TRBV5-1 and TRBJ1-5 gives the whole variable domain KAGVTQTPRYLIKTRGQQVTLSCSPISGHRSVSWYQQTPGQGLQFLFEYFSETQRNKGNFPGRFSGRQFSNSRSEMNVSTLELGDSALYLCASSLEPSNQPQHFGDGTRLSIL.

The gene calls are TRBV6-5 and TRBJ2-2, with D possibly TRBD1 on 5 matching bases. Trimming took 6 bases from V and 0 from J, leaving 8 bases between them. The CDR3 is 14 residues long. Germline CDR1 is MNHEY and CDR2 is SVGAGI. CDR3 sequence (DNA): TGTGCCAGCAGGACAGATCCGAACACCGGGGAGCTGTTTTTT. This translates into CASRTDPNTGELFF.

V usage is TRBV28 and J usage is TRBJ2-5, with D perhaps matching TRBD2 (6 bases). V was clipped by 6 bases and J by 5 bases, with 19 bases between them. This CDR3 has 15 amino acids. Germline V CDR1 and CDR2: MDHEN, SYDVKM. The CDR3 DNA sequence: TGTGCCAGCAGCCATGACCGCGGGGTCCGCGAGACCCAGTACTTC. Translating gives CASSHDRGVRETQYF.

This chain joins TRBV7-6 and TRBJ2-2, with D tentatively TRBD2 (7 bases). This CDR3 has 16 amino acids. V lost 5 bases and J 5 bases, leaving 18 bases between the germline ends. Germline loops: CDR1 SGHVS, CDR2 FNYEAQ. The CDR3 coding sequence is TGTGCCAGCAGCCCTTTGCGGGGGCCGACGACCGGGGAGCTGTTTTTT. Amino acid sequence: CASSPLRGPTTGELFF.

A single count supports this clone. The V and J genes are TRBV7-2 and TRBJ1-1; TRBD1 matches 7 bases. The ends lost 6 bases at V and 0 bases at J; junction bases unmatched: 1. The CDR3 spans 13 residues. Germline CDR1 SGHTA, CDR2 FQGNSA. The CDR3 sequence is CASRGQLNTEAFF. The CDR3 nucleotides read TGTGCCAGCAGGGGACAGTTGAACACTGAAGCTTTCTTT.

The chain recombines TRBV19 with TRBJ2-5; 9 bases align to TRBD1. The CDR3 loop spans 14 amino acids. CDR1 is LNHDA, CDR2 SQIVND, per germline (reference sequence). J gave up 2 bases and V 7 bases, and 5 bases lay outside the gene matches. CDR3 coding DNA: TGTGCCAGTAATCCCGGGACAGGGCAAGAGACCCAGTACTTC. As protein: CASNPGTGQETQYF.

The rearrangement links TRBV7-9 to TRBJ1-6; 9 bases are a match to TRBD1. V shed 5 bases, J shed 5 bases, and the junction held 13 bases outside the gene matches. Germline lookup yields CDR1 SEHNR and CDR2 FQNEAQ (reference sequence). The CDR3 extends over 18 amino acids. The CDR3 DNA sequence: TGTGCCAGCAGCCCCCTAGGCGGGACAGGGCGAAATAATTCACCCCTCCACTTT. Translation gives CASSPLGGTGRNNSPLHF.

The chain carries TRBV28 and TRBJ2-2; 7 nucleotides align to TRBD1. The CDR3 has 15 amino acids. The junction had 5 bases not matched to a gene; V was cut back by 2 bases and J by 5 bases. In germline, CDR1 is MDHEN, CDR2 SYDVKM. The CDR3, as DNA: TGTGCCAGCAGTTTAAGACAGGGAAGGACCGGGGAGCTGTTTTTT. This gives the protein CASSLRQGRTGELFF.

The rearrangement joins TRBV27 to TRBJ2-7; 14 bases line up with TRBD2. V shed 4 bases, J shed 0 bases, and the junction held 5 bases outside the gene matches. This CDR3 is built from 17 residues. Germline loops: CDR1 MNHEY, CDR2 SMNVEV (reference sequence). The CDR3 is CASSSYGTSGSSYEQYF. The CDR3 DNA follows: TGTGCCAGCAGTTCTTATGGGACTAGCGGGAGCTCCTACGAGCAGTACTTC.

The chain links TRBV28 to TRBJ2-7; TRBD1 agrees at 9 bases. This CDR3 is 15 amino acids long. V lost 6 bases, J lost 5 bases, and 11 bases stayed unmatched. Germline V gene sequence: CDR1 MDHEN, CDR2 SYDVKM. As DNA, the CDR3 is TGTGCCAGCAGAAGACCGGGACAGGGTTCTCACGAGCAGTACTTC. This codes for CASRRPGQGSHEQYF.

V and J are TRBV15 and TRBJ1-2; the match to TRBD1 covers 8 bases. V lost 3 bases and J lost 5; bases outside the gene matches: 2. The CDR3 totals 13 residues. Per the germline V gene, CDR1 is LNHNV and CDR2 is YYDKDF (reference sequence). CDR3 coding DNA: TGTGCCACCAGCAGGGGACAGGAGTATGGCTACACCTTC. This codes for CATSRGQEYGYTF.

This chain's CDR3 is CASSPTGDSPLHF. In DNA, the CDR3 is TGTGCCAGCAGTCCAACAGGGGATTCACCCCTCCACTTT. The gene calls are TRBV6-5 and TRBJ1-6, with 7 bases fitting TRBD1. V trimming: 5 bases; J trimming: 8 bases; junction bases outside the gene matches: 3. Germline V gene lookup returns CDR1 MNHEY and CDR2 SVGAGI. This CDR3 spans 13 amino acids.

The J gene is TRBJ2-1, the V gene TRBV5-1; 11 positions agree with TRBD1. This CDR3 has 16 amino acids. J gave up 9 bases and V 1 base, and 9 bases lay outside the gene matches. The germline CDR1 and CDR2 sequences are SGHRS and YFSETQ. CDR3 residues: CASSLPWTGGFSEQFF. The CDR3 DNA reads as TGCGCCAGCAGCTTGCCTTGGACAGGGGGCTTCAGTGAGCAGTTCTTC.

The chain joins TRBV3-1 (or the pseudogene TRBV3-2) to TRBJ2-4; 8 bases align to TRBD1. Germline V gene data show CDR1 as LGHDT and CDR2 as YNNKEL (reference sequence). Trimming removed 6 bases from V and 8 bases from J; junction bases left unmatched: 9. The CDR3 runs 14 residues. Written as DNA, the CDR3 is TGTGCCAGCAGGCACGGACAGGGTCTCGACATTCAGTACTTC. This gives the protein CASRHGQGLDIQYF.